These 2 T cell receptor beta chains were all obtained from the same sample, sequenced in a study of blood T cell repertoires in COVID-19. Profiled with immunoSEQ multiplex PCR; TCRdb holds only in-frame clones, not every one. The sample has about 81,000 clones; approximately 89% are singletons. Sequenced sample: peripheral blood. The receptors derive from a man aged 70-80 years with active or convalescent COVID-19.

The chain recombines TRBV5-1 with TRBJ1-1; D is undetermined. Trimming cost V 4 bases and J 1 base, with 14 bases left between them. CDR3 size: 15 residues. The germline V gene has CDR1 SGHRS and CDR2 YFSETQ. The CDR3 reads CASSPDRGANTEAFF. DNA of the CDR3: TGCGCCAGCAGCCCTGATCGGGGAGCGAACACTGAAGCTTTCTTT.

V usage is TRBV5-6 and J usage is TRBJ2-7, with 8 bases aligning to TRBD1. J gave up 6 bases and V 3 bases, and 5 bases lay outside the gene matches. The CDR3 runs 13 residues. Germline V lookup: CDR1 SGHDT, CDR2 YYEEEE. This CDR3 reads CASSWRTGSEQYF. The DNA of the CDR3 is TGTGCCAGCAGCTGGAGGACAGGGTCCGAGCAGTACTTC.